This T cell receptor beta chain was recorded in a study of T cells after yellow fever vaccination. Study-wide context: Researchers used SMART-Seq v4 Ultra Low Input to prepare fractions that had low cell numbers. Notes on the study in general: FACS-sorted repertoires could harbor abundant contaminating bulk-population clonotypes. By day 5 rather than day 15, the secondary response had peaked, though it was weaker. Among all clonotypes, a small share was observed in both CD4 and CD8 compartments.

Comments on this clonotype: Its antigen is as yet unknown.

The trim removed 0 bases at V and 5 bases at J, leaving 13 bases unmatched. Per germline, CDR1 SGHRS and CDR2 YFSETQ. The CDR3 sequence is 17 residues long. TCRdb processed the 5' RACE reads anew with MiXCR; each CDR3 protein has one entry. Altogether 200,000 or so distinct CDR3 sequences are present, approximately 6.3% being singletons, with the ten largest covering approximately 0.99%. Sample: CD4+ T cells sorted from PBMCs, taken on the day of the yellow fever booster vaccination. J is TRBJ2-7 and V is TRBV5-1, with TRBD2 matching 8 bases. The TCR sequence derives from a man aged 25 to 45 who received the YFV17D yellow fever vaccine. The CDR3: CASSLDLVSGIPDEQYF. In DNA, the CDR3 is TGCGCCAGCAGCTTGGATCTTGTTAGCGGGATTCCAGACGAGCAGTACTTC.